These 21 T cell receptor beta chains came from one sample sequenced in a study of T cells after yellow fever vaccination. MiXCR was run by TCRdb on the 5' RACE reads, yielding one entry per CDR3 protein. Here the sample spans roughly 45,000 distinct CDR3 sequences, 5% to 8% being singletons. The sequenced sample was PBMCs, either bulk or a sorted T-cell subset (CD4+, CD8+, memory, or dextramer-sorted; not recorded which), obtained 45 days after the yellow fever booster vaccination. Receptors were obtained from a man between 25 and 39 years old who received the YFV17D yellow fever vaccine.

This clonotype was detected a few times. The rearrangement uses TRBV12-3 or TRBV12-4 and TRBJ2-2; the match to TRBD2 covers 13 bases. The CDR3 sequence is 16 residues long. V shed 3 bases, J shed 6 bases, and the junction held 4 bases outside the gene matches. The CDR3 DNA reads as TGTGCCAGCAGTTTCGGACTAGCGGGAGTTTCCGGGGAGCTGTTTTTT. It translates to CASSFGLAGVSGELFF.

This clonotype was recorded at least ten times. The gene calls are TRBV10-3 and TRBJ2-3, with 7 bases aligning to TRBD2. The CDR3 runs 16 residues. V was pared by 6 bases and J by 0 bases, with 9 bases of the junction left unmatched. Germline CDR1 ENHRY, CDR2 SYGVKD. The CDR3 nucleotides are TGTGCCATCAGGGGAACGGCTAGCGGAAGCACAGATACGCAGTATTTT. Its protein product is CAIRGTASGSTDTQYF.

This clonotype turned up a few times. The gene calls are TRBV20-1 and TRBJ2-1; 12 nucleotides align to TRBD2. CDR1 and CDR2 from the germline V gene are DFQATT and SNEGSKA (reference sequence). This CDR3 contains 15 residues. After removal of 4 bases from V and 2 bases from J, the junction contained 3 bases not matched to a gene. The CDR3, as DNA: TGCAGTGCTAAGACTAGCGGGAGACCCTACAATGAGCAGTTCTTC. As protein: CSAKTSGRPYNEQFF.

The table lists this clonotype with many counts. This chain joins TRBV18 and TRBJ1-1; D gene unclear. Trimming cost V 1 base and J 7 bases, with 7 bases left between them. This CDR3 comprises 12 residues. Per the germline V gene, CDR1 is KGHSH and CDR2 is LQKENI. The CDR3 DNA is TGTGCCAGCTCACCACAGGAACTTGAAGCTTTCTTT. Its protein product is CASSPQELEAFF.

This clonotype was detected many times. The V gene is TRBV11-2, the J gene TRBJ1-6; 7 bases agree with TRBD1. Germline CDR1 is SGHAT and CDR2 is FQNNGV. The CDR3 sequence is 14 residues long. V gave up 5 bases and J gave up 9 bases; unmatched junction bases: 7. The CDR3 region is CASSLGAGGSPLHF. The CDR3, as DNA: TGTGCCAGCAGCCTCGGGGCAGGGGGTTCACCCCTCCACTTT.

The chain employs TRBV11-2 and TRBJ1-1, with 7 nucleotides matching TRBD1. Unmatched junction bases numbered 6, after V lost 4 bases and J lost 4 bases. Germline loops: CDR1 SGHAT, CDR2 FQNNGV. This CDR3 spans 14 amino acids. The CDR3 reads CASSWDRGSTEAFF. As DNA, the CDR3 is TGTGCCAGCAGCTGGGACAGAGGCTCCACTGAAGCTTTCTTT.

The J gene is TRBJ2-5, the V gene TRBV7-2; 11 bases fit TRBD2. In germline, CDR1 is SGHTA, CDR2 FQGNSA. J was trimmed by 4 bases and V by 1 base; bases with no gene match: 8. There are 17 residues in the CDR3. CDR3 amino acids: CASSLGGLAGGRETQYF. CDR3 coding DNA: TGTGCCAGCAGCTTAGGGGGTCTAGCGGGAGGCAGAGAGACCCAGTACTTC.

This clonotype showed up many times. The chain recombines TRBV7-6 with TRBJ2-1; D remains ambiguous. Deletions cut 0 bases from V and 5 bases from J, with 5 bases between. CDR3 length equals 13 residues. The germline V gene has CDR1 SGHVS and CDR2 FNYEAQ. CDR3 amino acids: CASSLAQNNEQFF. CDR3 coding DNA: TGTGCCAGCAGCTTAGCACAGAACAATGAGCAGTTCTTC.

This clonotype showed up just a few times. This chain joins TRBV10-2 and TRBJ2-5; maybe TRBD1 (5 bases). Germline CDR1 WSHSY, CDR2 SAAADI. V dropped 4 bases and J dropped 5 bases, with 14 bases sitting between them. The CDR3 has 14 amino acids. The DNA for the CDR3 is TGCGCCAGCAGTGGGGGCGTGTCTCGGGAGACCCAGTACTTC. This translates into CASSGGVSRETQYF.

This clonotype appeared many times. The CDR3 region is CASSVDSLRGQGINEQFF. CDR3 DNA: TGTGCCAGCAGCGTAGACTCCCTCCGGGGACAGGGCATCAATGAGCAGTTCTTC. The chain combines TRBV9 with TRBJ2-1, with 9 positions matching TRBD1. CDR3 length: 18 residues. CDR1 is SGDLS, CDR2 YYNGEE, per germline. V was clipped by 0 bases and J by 6 bases; unmatched bases: 13. Variable domain in full (rest from reference TRBV9 and TRBJ2-1): DSGVTQTPKHLITATGQRVTLRCSPRSGDLSVYWYQQSLDQGLQFLIQYYNGEERAKGNILERFSAQQFPDLHSELNLSSLELGDSALYFCASSVDSLRGQGINEQFFGPGTRLTVL.

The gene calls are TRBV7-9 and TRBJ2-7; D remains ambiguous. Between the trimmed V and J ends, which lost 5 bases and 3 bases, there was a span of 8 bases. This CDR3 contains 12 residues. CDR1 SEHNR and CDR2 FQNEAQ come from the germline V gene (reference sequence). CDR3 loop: CASSGNYYEQYF. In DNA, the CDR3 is TGTGCCAGCAGCGGGAATTACTACGAGCAGTACTTC.

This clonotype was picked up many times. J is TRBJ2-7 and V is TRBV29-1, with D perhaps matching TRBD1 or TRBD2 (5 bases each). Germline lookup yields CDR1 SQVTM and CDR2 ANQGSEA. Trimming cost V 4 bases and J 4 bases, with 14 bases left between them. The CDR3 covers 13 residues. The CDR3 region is CSVVPNGGYEQYF. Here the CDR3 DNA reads TGCAGCGTTGTTCCAAATGGGGGTTACGAGCAGTACTTC.

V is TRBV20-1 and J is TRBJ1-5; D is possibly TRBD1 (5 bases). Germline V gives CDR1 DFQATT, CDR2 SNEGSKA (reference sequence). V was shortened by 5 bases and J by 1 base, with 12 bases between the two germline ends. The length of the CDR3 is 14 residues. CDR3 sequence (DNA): TGCAGTGCTCGCACTGGGGCAAGCAATCAGCCCCAGCATTTT. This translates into CSARTGASNQPQHF.

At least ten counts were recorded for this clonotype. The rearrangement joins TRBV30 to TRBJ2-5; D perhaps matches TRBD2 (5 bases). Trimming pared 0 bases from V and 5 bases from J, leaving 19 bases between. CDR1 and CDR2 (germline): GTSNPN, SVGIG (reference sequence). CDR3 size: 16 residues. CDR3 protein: CAWSVWARRFGETQYF. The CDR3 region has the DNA TGTGCCTGGAGTGTATGGGCAAGGAGGTTTGGGGAGACCCAGTACTTC. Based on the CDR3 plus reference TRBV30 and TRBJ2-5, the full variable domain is SQTIHQWPATLVQPVGSPLSLECTVEGTSNPNLYWYRQAAGRGLQLLFYSVGIGQISSEVPQNLSASRPQDRQFILSSKKLLLSDSGFYLCAWSVWARRFGETQYFGPGTRLLVL.

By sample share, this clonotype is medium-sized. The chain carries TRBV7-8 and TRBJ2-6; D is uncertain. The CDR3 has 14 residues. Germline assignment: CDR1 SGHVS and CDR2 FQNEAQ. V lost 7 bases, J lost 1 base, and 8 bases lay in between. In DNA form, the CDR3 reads TGTGCCAGCACCCTCACTTCTGGGGCCAACGTCCTGACTTTC. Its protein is CASTLTSGANVLTF.

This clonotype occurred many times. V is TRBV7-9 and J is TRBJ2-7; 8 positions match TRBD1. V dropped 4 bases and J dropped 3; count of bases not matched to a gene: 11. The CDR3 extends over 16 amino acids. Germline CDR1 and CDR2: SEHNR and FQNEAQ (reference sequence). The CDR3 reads CASSSSQRTGNYEQYF. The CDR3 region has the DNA TGTGCCAGCAGCTCCTCCCAACGGACAGGGAACTACGAGCAGTACTTC.

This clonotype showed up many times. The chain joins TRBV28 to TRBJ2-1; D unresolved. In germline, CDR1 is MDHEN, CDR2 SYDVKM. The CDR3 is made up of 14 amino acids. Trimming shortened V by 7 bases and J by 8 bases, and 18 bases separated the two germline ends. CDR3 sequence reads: CASTLKGSSDEQFF. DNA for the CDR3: TGTGCCAGCACTCTCAAAGGCAGTTCCGATGAGCAGTTCTTC.

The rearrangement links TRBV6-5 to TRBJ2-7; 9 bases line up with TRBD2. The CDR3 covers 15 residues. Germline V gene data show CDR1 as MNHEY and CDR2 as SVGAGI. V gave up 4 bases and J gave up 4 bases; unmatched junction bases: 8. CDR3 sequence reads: CASSLGGRATYEQYF. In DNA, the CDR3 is TGTGCCAGCAGTTTAGGCGGGAGGGCGACGTACGAGCAGTACTTC.

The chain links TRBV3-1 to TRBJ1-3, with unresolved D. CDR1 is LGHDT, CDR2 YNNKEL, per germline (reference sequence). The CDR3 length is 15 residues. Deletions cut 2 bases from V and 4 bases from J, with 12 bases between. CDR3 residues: CASSQTPSLGNTIYF. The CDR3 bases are TGTGCCAGCAGCCAAACCCCCTCGCTCGGAAACACCATATATTTT.

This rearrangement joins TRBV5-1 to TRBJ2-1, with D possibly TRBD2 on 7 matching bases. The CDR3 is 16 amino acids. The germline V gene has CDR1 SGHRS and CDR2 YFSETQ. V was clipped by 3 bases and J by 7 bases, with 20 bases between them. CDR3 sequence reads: CASSSEGGRIENEQFF. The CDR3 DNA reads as TGCGCCAGCAGCTCCGAGGGGGGGCGAATTGAAAATGAGCAGTTCTTC.

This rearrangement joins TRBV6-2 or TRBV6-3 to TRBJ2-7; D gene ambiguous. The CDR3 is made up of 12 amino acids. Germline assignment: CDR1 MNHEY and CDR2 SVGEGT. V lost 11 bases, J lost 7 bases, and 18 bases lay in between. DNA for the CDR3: TGTGCCTGCACCAACCCTGGTGTTGAGCAGTACTTC. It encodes CACTNPGVEQYF.